What follows is one TCR beta chain and its context. TCRdb used MiXCR to reprocess the RACE reads, holding one entry per CDR3 protein. Of tens of thousands of distinct CDR3 sequences in the sample, roughly 9.8% were seen once. Germline V gene data show CDR1 as SEHNR and CDR2 as FQNEAQ (reference sequence). V lost 2 bases to trimming and J lost 2 bases, with 9 bases between them. The CDR3 consists of 14 residues. The sample is drawn from a study of human T cells and chemical hapten exposure. As for the study in general: 2% DPC applied to an approximately 2 cm by approximately 2 cm arm area sensitized donors.

Time point meaning: pre-sensitization, week 0. Noted treatment: therapeutic diphenylcyclopropenone sensitization with weekly scalp DPC. The sample here was whole blood, taken in connection with sensitization to the hapten diphenylcyclopropenone (DPC). This clonotype was obtained from a man aged 35-49 years with alopecia areata. Some clones in this sample may be carry-over from other donors' samples. The chain links TRBV7-9 to TRBJ2-5; D is uncertain. In DNA form, the CDR3 reads TGTGCCAGCAGCTTAAGGGAATTTCAAGAGACCCAGTACTTC. Translated, it gives CASSLREFQETQYF.